One and the same sample provided the 2 T cell receptor beta chains below, sequenced in a study of OX40 agonist ivuxolimab in advanced cancers. This table comes from immunoSEQ multiplex PCR, and its TCRdb copy is limited to in-frame clones, with some not included. This sample yields around 46,000 clones, of which approximately 83% are seen a single time; around 1.9% belongs to the top ten. The starting material was CD4+ or CD8+ T cells sorted from blood, obtained in a trial of the OX40 agonist ivuxolimab. The receptors were sampled from an adult with an advanced solid tumor such as melanoma, head and neck, liver or kidney cancer.

This clone showed up just once. This chain connects TRBV18 to TRBJ1-2; 11 bases map to TRBD1. Germline V lookup: CDR1 KGHSH, CDR2 LQKENI. V lost 6 bases to trimming and J lost 3 bases; unmatched junction nucleotides: 12. The CDR3 contains 17 residues. CDR3 residues: CASSSGTGGVQDYGYTF. CDR3 DNA: TGTGCCAGCTCGTCTGGGACAGGGGGTGTTCAGGACTATGGCTACACCTTC. Filled out from reference TRBV18 and TRBJ1-2, the complete variable domain reads NAGVMQNPRHLVRRRGQEARLRCSPMKGHSHVYWYRQLPEEGLKFMVYLQKENIIDESGMPKERFSAEFPKEGPSILRIQQVVRGDSAAYFCASSSGTGGVQDYGYTFGSGTRLTVV.

This chain joins TRBV27 and TRBJ1-1, with D perhaps TRBD1 (5 bases). The length of the CDR3 is 13 residues. V lost 5 bases and J lost 4, with 11 bases in between. CDR1 and CDR2 (germline): MNHEY, SMNVEV (reference sequence). CDR3 sequence: CASSRKGSTEAFF. The CDR3 nucleotides read TGTGCCAGCAGTAGGAAGGGGTCCACTGAAGCTTTCTTT.